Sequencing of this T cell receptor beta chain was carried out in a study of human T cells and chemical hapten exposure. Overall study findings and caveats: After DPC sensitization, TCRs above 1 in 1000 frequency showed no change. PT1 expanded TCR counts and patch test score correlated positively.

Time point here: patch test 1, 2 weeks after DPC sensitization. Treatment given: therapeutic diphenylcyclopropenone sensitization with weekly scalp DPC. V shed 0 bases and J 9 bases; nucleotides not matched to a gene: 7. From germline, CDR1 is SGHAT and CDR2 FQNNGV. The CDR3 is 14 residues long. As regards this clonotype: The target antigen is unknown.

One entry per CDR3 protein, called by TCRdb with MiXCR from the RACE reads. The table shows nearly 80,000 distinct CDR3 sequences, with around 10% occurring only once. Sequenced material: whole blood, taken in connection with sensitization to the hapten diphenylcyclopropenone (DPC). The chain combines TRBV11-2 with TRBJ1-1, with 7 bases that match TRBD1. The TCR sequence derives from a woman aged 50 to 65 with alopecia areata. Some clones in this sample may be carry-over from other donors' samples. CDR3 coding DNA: TGTGCCAGCAGCTTAGAAAGGGCAGGGGGTAAAGCTTTCTTT. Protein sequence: CASSLERAGGKAFF.